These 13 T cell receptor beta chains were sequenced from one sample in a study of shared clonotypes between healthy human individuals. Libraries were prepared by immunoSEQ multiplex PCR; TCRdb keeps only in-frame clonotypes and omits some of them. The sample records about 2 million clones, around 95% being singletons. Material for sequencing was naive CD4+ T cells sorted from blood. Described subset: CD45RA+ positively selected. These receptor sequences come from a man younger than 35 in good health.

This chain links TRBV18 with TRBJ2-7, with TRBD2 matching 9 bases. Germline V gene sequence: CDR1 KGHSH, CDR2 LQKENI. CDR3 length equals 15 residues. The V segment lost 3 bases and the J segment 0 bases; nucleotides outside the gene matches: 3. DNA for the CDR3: TGTGCCAGCTCACCGAAGCGGGAGGCCTCCTACGAGCAGTACTTC. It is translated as CASSPKREASYEQYF.

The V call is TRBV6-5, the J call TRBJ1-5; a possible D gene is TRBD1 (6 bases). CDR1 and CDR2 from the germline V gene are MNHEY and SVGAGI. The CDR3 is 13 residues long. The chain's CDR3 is CVSTGGVGQPQHF. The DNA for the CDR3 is TGTGTGTCGACAGGAGGCGTAGGACAGCCCCAGCATTTT.

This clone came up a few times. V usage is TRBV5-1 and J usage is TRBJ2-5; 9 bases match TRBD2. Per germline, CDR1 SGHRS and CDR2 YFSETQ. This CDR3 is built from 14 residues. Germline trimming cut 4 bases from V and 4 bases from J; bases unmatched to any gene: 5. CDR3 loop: CASSRLAERETQYF. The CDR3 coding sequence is TGCGCCAGCAGCCGACTAGCGGAAAGAGAGACCCAGTACTTC.

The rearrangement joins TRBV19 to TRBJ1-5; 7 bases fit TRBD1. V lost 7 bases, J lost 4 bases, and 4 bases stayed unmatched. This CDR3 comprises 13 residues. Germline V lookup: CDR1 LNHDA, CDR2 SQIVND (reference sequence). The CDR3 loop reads CASNPGGNQPQHF. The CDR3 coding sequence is TGTGCCAGTAACCCAGGGGGGAATCAGCCCCAGCATTTT.

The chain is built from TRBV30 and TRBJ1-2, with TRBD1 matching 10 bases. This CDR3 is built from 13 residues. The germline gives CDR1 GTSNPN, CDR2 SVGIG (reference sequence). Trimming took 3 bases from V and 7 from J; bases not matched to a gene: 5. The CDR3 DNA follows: TGTGCCTGGAGGGCGACAGGGGGCCGTGGCTACACCTTC. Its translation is CAWRATGGRGYTF.

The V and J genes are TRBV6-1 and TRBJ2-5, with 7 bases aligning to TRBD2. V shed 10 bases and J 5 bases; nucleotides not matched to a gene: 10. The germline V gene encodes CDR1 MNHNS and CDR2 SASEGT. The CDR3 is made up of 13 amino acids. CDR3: CATSGLPQETQYF. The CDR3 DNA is TGTGCCACCTCGGGACTACCTCAGGAGACCCAGTACTTC.

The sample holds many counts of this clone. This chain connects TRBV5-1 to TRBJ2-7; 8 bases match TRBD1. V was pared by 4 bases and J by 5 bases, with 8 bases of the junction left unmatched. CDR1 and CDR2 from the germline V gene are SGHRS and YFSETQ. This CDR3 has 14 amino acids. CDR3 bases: TGCGCCAGCAGCGTGGACAGGGTCGGCCACGAGCAGTACTTC. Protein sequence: CASSVDRVGHEQYF.

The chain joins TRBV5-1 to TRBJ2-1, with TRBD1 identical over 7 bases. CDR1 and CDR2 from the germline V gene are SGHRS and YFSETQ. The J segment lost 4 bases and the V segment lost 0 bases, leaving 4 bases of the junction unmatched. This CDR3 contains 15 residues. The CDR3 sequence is CASSLVARGYNEQFF. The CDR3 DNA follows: TGCGCCAGCAGCTTGGTTGCCAGGGGGTACAATGAGCAGTTCTTC.

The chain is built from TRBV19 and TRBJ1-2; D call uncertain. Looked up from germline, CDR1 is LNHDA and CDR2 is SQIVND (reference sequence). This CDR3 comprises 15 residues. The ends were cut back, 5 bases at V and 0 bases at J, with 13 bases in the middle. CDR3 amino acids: CASSPRAITNYGYTF. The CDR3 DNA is TGTGCCAGTAGTCCCCGGGCGATAACTAACTATGGCTACACCTTC.

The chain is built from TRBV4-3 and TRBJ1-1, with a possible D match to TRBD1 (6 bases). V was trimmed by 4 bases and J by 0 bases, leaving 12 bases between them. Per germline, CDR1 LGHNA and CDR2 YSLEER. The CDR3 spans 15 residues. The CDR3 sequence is CASSPSTGLNTEAFF. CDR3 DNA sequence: TGCGCCAGCAGCCCCTCAACAGGGCTGAACACTGAAGCTTTCTTT.

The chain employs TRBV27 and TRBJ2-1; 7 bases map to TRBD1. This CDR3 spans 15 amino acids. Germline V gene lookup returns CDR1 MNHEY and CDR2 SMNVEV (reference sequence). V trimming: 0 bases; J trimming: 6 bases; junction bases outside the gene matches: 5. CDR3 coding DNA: TGTGCCAGCAGTTTATCCGGGACAGCTTCCAATGAGCAGTTCTTC. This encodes CASSLSGTASNEQFF.

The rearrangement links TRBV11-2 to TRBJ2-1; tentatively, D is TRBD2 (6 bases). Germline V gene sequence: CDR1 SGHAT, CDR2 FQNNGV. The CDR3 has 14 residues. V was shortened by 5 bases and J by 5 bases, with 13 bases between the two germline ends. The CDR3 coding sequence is TGTGCCAGCAGCCCCAGACGGGGGAACAATGAGCAGTTCTTC. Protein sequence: CASSPRRGNNEQFF.

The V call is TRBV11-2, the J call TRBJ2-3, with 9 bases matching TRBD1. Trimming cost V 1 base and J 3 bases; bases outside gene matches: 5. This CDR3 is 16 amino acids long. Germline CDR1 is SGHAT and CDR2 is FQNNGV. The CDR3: CASSLVSGQGTDTQYF. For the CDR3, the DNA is TGTGCCAGCAGCTTAGTCTCCGGACAGGGGACAGATACGCAGTATTTT.